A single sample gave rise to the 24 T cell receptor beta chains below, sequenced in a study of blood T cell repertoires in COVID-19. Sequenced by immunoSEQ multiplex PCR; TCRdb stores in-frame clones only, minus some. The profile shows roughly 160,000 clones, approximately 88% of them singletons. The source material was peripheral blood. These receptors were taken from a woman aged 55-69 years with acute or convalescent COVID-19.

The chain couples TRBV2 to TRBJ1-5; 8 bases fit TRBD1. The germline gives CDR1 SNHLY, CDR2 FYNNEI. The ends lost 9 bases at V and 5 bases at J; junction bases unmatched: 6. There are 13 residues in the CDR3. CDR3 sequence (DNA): TGTGCCAGTATTTCGACAGGGGATCAGCCCCAGCATTTT. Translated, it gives CASISTGDQPQHF.

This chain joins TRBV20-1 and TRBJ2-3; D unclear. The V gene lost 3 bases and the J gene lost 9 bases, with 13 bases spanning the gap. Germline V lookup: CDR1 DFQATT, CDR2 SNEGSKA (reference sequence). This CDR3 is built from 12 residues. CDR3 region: CSASPTGETQYF. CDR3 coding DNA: TGCAGTGCTAGTCCAACCGGTGAGACGCAGTATTTT.

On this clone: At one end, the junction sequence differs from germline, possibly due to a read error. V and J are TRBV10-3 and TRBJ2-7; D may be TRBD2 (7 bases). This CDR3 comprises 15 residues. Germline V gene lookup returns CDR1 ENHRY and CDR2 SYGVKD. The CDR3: CAISERGGSSSEQYF. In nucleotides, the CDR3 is TGTGCCATCAGTGAGAGGGGGGGCTCCTCCTCCGAGCAGTACTTC.

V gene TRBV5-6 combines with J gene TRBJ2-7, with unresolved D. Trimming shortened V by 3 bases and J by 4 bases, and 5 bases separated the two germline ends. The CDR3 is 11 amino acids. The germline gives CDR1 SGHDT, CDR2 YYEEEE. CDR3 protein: CASSSYYEQYF. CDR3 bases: TGTGCCAGCAGCTCTTATTACGAGCAGTACTTC. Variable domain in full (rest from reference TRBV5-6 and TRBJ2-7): DAGVTQSPTHLIKTRGQQVTLRCSPKSGHDTVSWYQQALGQGPQFIFQYYEEEERQRGNFPDRFSGHQFPNYSSELNVNALLLGDSALYLCASSSYYEQYFGPGTRLTVT.

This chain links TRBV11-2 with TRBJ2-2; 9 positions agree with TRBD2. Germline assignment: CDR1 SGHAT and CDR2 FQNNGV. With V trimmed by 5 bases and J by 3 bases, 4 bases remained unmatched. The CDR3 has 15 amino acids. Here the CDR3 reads CASSEGTSYTGELFF. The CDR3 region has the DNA TGTGCCAGCAGCGAAGGGACTAGCTACACCGGGGAGCTGTTTTTT.

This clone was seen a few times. CDR3 sequence (DNA): TGTGCCTGGAATCAGGGAGCGGGCACCGGGGAGCTGTTTTTT. Protein: CAWNQGAGTGELFF. This chain links TRBV30 with TRBJ2-2; perhaps TRBD2 as D (6 bases). V was cut by 4 bases and J by 4 bases, with 13 bases left in between. The CDR3 is 14 amino acids. Germline-derived CDR1 and CDR2 are GTSNPN and SVGIG (reference sequence).

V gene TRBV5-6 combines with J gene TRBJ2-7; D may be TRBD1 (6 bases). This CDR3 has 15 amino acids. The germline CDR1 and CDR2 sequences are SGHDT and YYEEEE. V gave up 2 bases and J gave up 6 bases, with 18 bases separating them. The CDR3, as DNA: TGTGCCAGCAGCTTTTTGGGGCAGGGGAACGGCGAGCAGTACTTC. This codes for CASSFLGQGNGEQYF.

CDR3 in DNA: TGTGCCAGCAGCGCTTACGGACTAGCGGGGACACCGGAGGGGCAGTACTTC. Protein product: CASSAYGLAGTPEGQYF. This rearrangement joins TRBV7-9 to TRBJ2-7, with 12 bases aligning to TRBD2. The V gene's germline CDR1 is SEHNR and CDR2 FQNEAQ (reference sequence). J was trimmed by 9 bases and V by 5 bases; bases with no gene match: 17. The CDR3 runs to 17 residues.

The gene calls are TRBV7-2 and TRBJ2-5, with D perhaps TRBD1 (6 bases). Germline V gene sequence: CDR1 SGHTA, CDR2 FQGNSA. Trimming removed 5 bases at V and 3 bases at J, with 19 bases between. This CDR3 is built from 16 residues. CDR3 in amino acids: CASSPRLGAQEETQYF. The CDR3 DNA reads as TGTGCCAGCAGCCCCCGTTTGGGGGCGCAGGAAGAGACCCAGTACTTC.

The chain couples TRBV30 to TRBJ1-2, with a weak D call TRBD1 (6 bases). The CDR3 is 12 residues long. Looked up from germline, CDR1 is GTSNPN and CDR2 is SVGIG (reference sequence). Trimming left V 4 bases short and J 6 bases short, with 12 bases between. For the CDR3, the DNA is TGTGCCTGGAACACGAAGGGGGATGGCTACACCTTC. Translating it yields CAWNTKGDGYTF.

CDR3 in DNA: TGTGCCTGGGACGGGGGGGCCCCGTGGACTGAAGCTTTCTTT. Its protein product is CAWDGGAPWTEAFF. The V call is TRBV30, the J call TRBJ1-1; possibly TRBD1 for D (6 bases). CDR3 length: 14 residues. Germline CDR1 is GTSNPN and CDR2 is SVGIG (reference sequence). V lost 5 bases, J lost 5 bases, and 18 bases lay in between. The full variable domain, rest sourced from reference TRBV30 and TRBJ1-1, is SQTIHQWPATLVQPVGSPLSLECTVEGTSNPNLYWYRQAAGRGLQLLFYSVGIGQISSEVPQNLSASRPQDRQFILSSKKLLLSDSGFYLCAWDGGAPWTEAFFGQGTRLTVV.

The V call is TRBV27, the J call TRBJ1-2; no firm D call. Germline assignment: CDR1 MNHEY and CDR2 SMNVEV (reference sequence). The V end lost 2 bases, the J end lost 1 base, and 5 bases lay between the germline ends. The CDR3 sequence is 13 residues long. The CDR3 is CASSLAGNYGYTF. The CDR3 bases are TGTGCCAGCAGTTTAGCGGGTAACTATGGCTACACCTTC.

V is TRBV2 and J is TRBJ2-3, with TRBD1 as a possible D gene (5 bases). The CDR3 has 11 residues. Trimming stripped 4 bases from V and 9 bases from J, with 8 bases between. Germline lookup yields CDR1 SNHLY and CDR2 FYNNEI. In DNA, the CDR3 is TGTGCCAGCAGTGGGGCAGGGACGCAGTATTTT. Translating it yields CASSGAGTQYF.

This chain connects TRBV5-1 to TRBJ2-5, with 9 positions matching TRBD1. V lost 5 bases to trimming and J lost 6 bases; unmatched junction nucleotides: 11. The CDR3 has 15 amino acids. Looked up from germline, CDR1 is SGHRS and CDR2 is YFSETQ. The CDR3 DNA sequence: TGCGCCAGCAGTCACCAGGGACAGGGAGGCCAGACCCAGTACTTC. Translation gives CASSHQGQGGQTQYF.

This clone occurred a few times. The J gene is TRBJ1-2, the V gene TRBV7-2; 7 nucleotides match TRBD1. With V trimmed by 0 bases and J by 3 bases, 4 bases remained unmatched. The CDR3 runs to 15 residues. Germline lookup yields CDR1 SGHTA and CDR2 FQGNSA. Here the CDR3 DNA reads TGTGCCAGCAGCTTAGCGGACAGGAGCTACTATGGCTACACCTTC. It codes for CASSLADRSYYGYTF.

CDR3: CASSQVKGRINQPQHF. The CDR3 coding sequence is TGTGCCAGCAGCCAAGTTAAGGGGAGGATCAATCAGCCCCAGCATTTT. The chain couples TRBV4-2 to TRBJ1-5; tentatively, D is TRBD1 (5 bases). This CDR3 comprises 16 residues. Per the germline V gene, CDR1 is LGHNA and CDR2 is YNFKEQ. V shed 1 base and J shed 3 bases, with 13 bases lying between them.

The CDR3 DNA sequence: TGTGCCAGTAGGACAGGGCGCGGGTGGAACACTGAAGCTTTCTTT. Translating it yields CASRTGRGWNTEAFF. The V gene is TRBV19, the J gene TRBJ1-1; TRBD1 matches 7 bases. V shed 6 bases and J 1 base; nucleotides not matched to a gene: 8. CDR3 length: 15 amino acids. CDR1 and CDR2 (germline): LNHDA, SQIVND (reference sequence).

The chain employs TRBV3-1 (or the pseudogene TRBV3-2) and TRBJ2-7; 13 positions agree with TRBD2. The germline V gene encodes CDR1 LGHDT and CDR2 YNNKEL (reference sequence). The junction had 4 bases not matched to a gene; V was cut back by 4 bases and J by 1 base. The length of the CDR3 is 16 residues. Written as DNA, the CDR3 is TGTGCCAGCAGCCGAGGACTAGCGGGGGCATCCTACGAGCAGTACTTC. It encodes CASSRGLAGASYEQYF.

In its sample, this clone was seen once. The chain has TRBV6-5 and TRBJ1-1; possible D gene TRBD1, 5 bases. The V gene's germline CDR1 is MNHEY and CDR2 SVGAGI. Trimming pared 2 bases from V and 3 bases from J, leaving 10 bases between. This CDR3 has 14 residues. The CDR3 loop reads CASSYKGKDTEAFF. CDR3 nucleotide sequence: TGTGCCAGCAGTTACAAGGGGAAGGACACTGAAGCTTTCTTT.

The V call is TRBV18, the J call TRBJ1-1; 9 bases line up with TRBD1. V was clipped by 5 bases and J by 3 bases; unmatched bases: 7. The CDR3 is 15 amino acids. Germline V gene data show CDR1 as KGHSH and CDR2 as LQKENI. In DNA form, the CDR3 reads TGTGCCAGCTCATTTATACAGGGGGCCGACACTGAAGCTTTCTTT. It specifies CASSFIQGADTEAFF.

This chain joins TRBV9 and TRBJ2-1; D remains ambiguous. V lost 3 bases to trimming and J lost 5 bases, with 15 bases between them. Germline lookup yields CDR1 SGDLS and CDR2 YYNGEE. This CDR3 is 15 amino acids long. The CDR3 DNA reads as TGTGCCAGCAGCGGGAGCGAAGTACGAAACAATGAGCAGTTCTTC. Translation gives CASSGSEVRNNEQFF.

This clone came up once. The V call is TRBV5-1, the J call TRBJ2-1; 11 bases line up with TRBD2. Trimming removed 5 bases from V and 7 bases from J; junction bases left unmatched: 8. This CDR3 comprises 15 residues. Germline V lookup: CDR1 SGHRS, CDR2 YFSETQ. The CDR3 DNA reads TGCGCCAGCAGGTCAGGAGCTAGCGGGGGGAATGAGCAGTTCTTC. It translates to CASRSGASGGNEQFF.

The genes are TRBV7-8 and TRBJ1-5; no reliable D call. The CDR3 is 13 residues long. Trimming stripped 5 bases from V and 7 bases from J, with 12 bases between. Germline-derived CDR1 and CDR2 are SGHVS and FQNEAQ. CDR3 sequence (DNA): TGTGCCAGCAGCCCACCTTCCGCGCAGCCCCAGCATTTT. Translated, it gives CASSPPSAQPQHF. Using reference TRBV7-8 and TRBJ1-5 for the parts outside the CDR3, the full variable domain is GAGVSQSPRYKVAKRGQDVALRCDPISGHVSLFWYQQALGQGPEFLTYFQNEAQLDKSGLPSDRFFAERPEGSVSTLKIQRTQQEDSAVYLCASSPPSAQPQHFGDGTRLSIL.

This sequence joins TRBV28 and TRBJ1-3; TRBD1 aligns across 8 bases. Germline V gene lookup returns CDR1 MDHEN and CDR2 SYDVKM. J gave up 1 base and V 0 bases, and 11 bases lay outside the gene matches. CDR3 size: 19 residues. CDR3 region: CASSLWRTGRIFSGNTIYF. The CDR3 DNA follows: TGTGCCAGCAGTTTATGGAGGACAGGGAGGATCTTTTCTGGAAACACCATATATTTT. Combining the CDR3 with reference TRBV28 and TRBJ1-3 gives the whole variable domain DVKVTQSSRYLVKRTGEKVFLECVQDMDHENMFWYRQDPGLGLRLIYFSYDVKMKEKGDIPEGYSVSREKKERFSLILESASTNQTSMYLCASSLWRTGRIFSGNTIYFGEGSWLTVV.